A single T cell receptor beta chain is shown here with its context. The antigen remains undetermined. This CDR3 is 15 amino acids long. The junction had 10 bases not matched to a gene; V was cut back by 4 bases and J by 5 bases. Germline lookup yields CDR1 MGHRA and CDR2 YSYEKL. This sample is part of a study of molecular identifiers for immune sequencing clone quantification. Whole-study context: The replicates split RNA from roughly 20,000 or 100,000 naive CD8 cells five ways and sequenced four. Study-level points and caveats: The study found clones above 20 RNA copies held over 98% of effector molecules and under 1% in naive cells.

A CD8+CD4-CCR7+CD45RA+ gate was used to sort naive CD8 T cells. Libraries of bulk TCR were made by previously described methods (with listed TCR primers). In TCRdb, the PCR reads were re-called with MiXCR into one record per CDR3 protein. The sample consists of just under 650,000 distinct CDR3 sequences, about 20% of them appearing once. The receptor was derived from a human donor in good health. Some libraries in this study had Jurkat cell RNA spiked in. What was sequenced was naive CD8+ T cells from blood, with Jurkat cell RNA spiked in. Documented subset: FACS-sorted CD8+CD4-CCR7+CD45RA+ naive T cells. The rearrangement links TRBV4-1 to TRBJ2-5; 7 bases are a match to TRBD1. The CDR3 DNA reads TGCGCCAGCAGCCTGGGACAGACTTTCGAGGAGACCCAGTACTTC. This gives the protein CASSLGQTFEETQYF.